This T cell receptor beta chain emerged from a study of response to subunit inactivated influenza vaccine. TCRdb reprocessed the RT-PCR reads with MiXCR, giving one entry per CDR3 protein. The sample records 550,000 to 650,000 distinct CDR3 sequences, about an eighth being singletons. CDR3 size: 15 residues. The V gene end was trimmed by 6 bases and the J gene end by 5 bases; junction bases not matched to a gene: 7. Germline V gene sequence: CDR1 MNHEY, CDR2 SVGEGT. This clonotype was seen many times. Sample: PBMCs from blood, taken on the day of vaccination. The origin of this receptor is a man aged 50-60 years who received an inactivated influenza vaccine. V is TRBV6-2 or TRBV6-3 and J is TRBJ2-2, with 9 positions matching TRBD2. The CDR3 DNA sequence: TGTGCCAGCAGACTCCCGACTAGCGGAACCGGGGAGCTGTTTTTT. Its protein product is CASRLPTSGTGELFF.